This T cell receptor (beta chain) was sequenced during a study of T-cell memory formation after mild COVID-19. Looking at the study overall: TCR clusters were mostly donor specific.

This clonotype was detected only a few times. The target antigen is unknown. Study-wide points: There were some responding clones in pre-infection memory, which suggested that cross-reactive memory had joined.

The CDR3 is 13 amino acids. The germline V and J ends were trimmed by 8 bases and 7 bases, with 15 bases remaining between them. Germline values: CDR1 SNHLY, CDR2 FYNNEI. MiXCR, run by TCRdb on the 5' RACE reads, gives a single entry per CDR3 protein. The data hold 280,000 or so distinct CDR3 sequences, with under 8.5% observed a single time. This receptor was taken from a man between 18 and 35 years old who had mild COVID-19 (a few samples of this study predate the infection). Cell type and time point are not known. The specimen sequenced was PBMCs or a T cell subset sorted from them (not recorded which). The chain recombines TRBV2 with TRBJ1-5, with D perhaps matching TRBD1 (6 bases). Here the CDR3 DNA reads TGTGCCAGCGAAGGGGGGGCGCGACAGCCCCAGCATTTT. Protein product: CASEGGARQPQHF.